A selection of T cell receptor beta chains follows, all from one sample in a study of immune cell composition in non-small cell lung cancer. The method was immunoSEQ multiplex PCR; TCRdb's version includes in-frame clones alone and lacks a portion of them. The table shows more than 8,500 clones, with approximately 61% occurring only once. Input material: non-adjacent lung tissue. The receptors originated from a human donor with non-small cell lung cancer. CDR3s include the opening cysteine and the closing phenylalanine or tryptophan. D genes are given only for firm matches. Expanded clones get a size class; other rows say once, few or many, or leave the size out.

V	J	size	D	DNA	CDR3
TRBV29-1	TRBJ1-2	medium-sized	NA	TGCAGCGTTGAAGGTGGGGCTGGTGGCTACACCTTC	CSVEGGAGGYTF
TRBV11-2	TRBJ1-2	few	NA	TGTGCCAGCAGCCCGCAAGCCGGGGGAGTCTACACCTTC	CASSPQAGGVYTF
TRBV2	TRBJ1-1	NA	NA	TGTGCCAGCGGGGAGCGGGTGGGGCGGACTGAAGCTTTCTTT	CASGERVGRTEAFF
TRBV5-4	TRBJ2-5	NA	NA	TGTGCCAGCAGTCCAGGGCCTGCAACCATCCCGACCCAGTACTTC	CASSPGPATIPTQYF
TRBV18	TRBJ2-5	NA	NA	TGTGCCAGCTCAGAGGACGGGGGAGAGACCCAGTACTTC	CASSEDGGETQYF
TRBV5-1	TRBJ1-1	NA	TRBD1	TGCGCCAGCCTACGCTCCCCCCGGGACAGTGAAGCTTTCTTT	CASLRSPRDSEAFF
TRBV5-4	TRBJ1-1	NA	NA	TGTGCCAGCAGCCCGGGCCCGGGAAGGAAGACTGAAGCTTTCTTT	CASSPGPGRKTEAFF
TRBV4-1	TRBJ1-5	once	TRBD1	TGCGCCAGCAGCCAAGAAGTGAAGGGACAGACCAATCAGCCCCAGCATTTT	CASSQEVKGQTNQPQHF
TRBV5-1	TRBJ1-2	few	NA	TGCGCCAGCAGCTTGCGGGGTACCGATGGCTACACCTTC	CASSLRGTDGYTF
TRBV6-4	TRBJ1-6	NA	NA	TGTGCCAGCAGTGACGGTCCGGGGGAAAGTTCACCCCTCCACTTT	CASSDGPGESSPLHF
TRBV4-1	TRBJ1-5	NA	TRBD1	TGCGCCAGCAGCCAAGAGGGGACAGGGCCTCAGCCCCAGCATTTT	CASSQEGTGPQPQHF
TRBV4-1	TRBJ1-5	few	NA	TGCGCCAGCAGCCAATACTCAGGGGACCAGCCCCAGCATTTT	CASSQYSGDQPQHF
TRBV4-3	TRBJ2-7	NA	NA	TGCGCCAGCAGCCAAGACCAGCGCTACGAGCAGTACTTC	CASSQDQRYEQYF
TRBV19	TRBJ1-1	NA	NA	TGTGCCAGTAGTCCCCGGACAGCCACTGAAGCTTTCTTT	CASSPRTATEAFF
TRBV29-1	TRBJ2-7	few	TRBD2	TGCAGCGTTAGCGGGACGTCCTCCTACGAGCAGTACTTC	CSVSGTSSYEQYF
TRBV10-3	TRBJ2-1	once	NA	TGTGCCGTAGAGGTAGCGGCCCTTAATGAGCAGTTCTTC	CAVEVAALNEQFF
TRBV7-9	TRBJ1-1	few	NA	TGTGCCAGCAGCTTCCCTAGGAACACTGAAGCTTTCTTT	CASSFPRNTEAFF
TRBV19	TRBJ2-2	NA	NA	TGTGCCAGTACCGACGGGGCGAACACCGGGGAGCTGTTTTTT	CASTDGANTGELFF
TRBV5-8	TRBJ2-1	few	TRBD2	TGTGCCAGCAGCCTAATTTGGACGGGGGGGATCAATGAGCAGTTCTTC	CASSLIWTGGINEQFF
TRBV27	TRBJ2-7	few	NA	TGTGCCAGCAGTCCCAGCTCCTACGAGCAGTACTTC	CASSPSSYEQYF
TRBV11-2	TRBJ2-2	few	NA	TGTGCCAGCAGCTTCAGGACCGGGGAGCTGTTTTTT	CASSFRTGELFF
TRBV29-1	TRBJ2-7	NA	TRBD1	TGCAGCGTTGATTCCGGGACAGGGATCTACGAGCAGTACTTC	CSVDSGTGIYEQYF
TRBV7-2	TRBJ2-2	NA	NA	TGTGCCAGCAGCTACAGGGTGGACACCGGGGAGCTGTTTTTT	CASSYRVDTGELFF
TRBV27	TRBJ2-1	few	NA	TGTGCCAGCAGCTCCTACGCTTACAATGAGCAGTTCTTC	CASSSYAYNEQFF
TRBV15	TRBJ1-3	once	TRBD1	TGTGCCACCAGCAGAGATACTCCGGGACAGGGGGCGGACACCATATATTTT	CATSRDTPGQGADTIYF
TRBV7-6	TRBJ2-1	NA	NA	TGTGCCAGCAGCTTAAACCGGGATGAGCAGTTCTTC	CASSLNRDEQFF
TRBV19	TRBJ2-1	few	NA	TGTGCCAGTAGTCTAAGACAGGAGTACAATGAGCAGTTCTTC	CASSLRQEYNEQFF
TRBV10-3	TRBJ2-3	NA	TRBD2	TGTGCCATCAGGGGACTAGCGGGGGAAACTAGCACAGATACGCAGTATTTT	CAIRGLAGETSTDTQYF
TRBV2	TRBJ2-5	NA	TRBD1	TGTGCCAGCAGTCCCGGGACAGTTTTGGAGACCCAGTACTTC	CASSPGTVLETQYF
TRBV2	TRBJ2-3	NA	NA	TGTGCCAGCAGTGTGTCCCGCCGGGGGTCAGATACGCAGTATTTT	CASSVSRRGSDTQYF
TRBV28	TRBJ1-2	NA	NA	TGTGCCAGCAGTTTACCCCGAGAATCTAACTATGGCTACACCTTC	CASSLPRESNYGYTF
TRBV15	TRBJ1-4	NA	NA	TGTGCCACCAGCCCAGCAGCCGATGCGGGTGAAAAACTGTTTTTT	CATSPAADAGEKLFF
TRBV27	TRBJ1-2	few	TRBD1	TGTGCCAGCAGCGACAGGGGGGGCGGCTACACCTTC	CASSDRGGGYTF
TRBV14	TRBJ1-2	NA	NA	TGTGCCAGCAGCCCTATTGACAGTTTGGATTACACCTTC	CASSPIDSLDYTF
TRBV18	TRBJ2-1	NA	TRBD1	TGTGCCAGCTCACCACTAGACAGGGGCTCCTACAATGAGCAGTTCTTC	CASSPLDRGSYNEQFF
TRBV27	TRBJ2-5	NA	NA	TGTGCCAGCAGTGCCCTCCGGGGGAATCAAGAGACCCAGTACTTC	CASSALRGNQETQYF
TRBV7-8	TRBJ2-7	few	NA	TGTGCCAGCAGCTTAGAAGGGGATAGCTCCTACGAGCAGTACTTC	CASSLEGDSSYEQYF
TRBV6-5	TRBJ2-4	NA	NA	TGTGCCAGCAGAACAGTAGCCAAAAACATTCAGTACTTC	CASRTVAKNIQYF
TRBV5-4	TRBJ2-2	NA	NA	TGTGCCAGCAGTACGGATAGGGGTTCGAACACCGGGGAGCTGTTTTTT	CASSTDRGSNTGELFF
TRBV6-5	TRBJ2-7	few	NA	TGTGCCAGCAGCCTCACCGGGTCCTCCTACGAGCAGTACTTC	CASSLTGSSYEQYF
TRBV9	TRBJ2-1	NA	TRBD2	TGTGCCAGCACCGCCGGACTAGCGTCCTACAATGAGCAGTTCTTC	CASTAGLASYNEQFF
TRBV5-6	TRBJ1-3	NA	NA	TGTGCCAGCAGCTGGGACATTGCTGGAAACACCATATATTTT	CASSWDIAGNTIYF
TRBV7-2	TRBJ1-6	NA	NA	TGTGCCAGCAGAGGAGGACTCCGGGCTTCACCCCTCCACTTT	CASRGGLRASPLHF
TRBV9	TRBJ2-6	NA	TRBD1	TGTGCCAGCAGCGTGGCCCTACAGGGGACCGGGGCCAACGTCCTGACTTTC	CASSVALQGTGANVLTF
TRBV11-2	TRBJ2-3	NA	NA	TGTGCCAGCAGCTTAACCGGGACTGTAACAGATACGCAGTATTTT	CASSLTGTVTDTQYF
TRBV5-6	TRBJ2-5	NA	TRBD1	TGTGCCAGCAGCTTGGGGGGACAGGGCTTCCAAGAGACCCAGTACTTC	CASSLGGQGFQETQYF
TRBV4-3	TRBJ2-7	once	TRBD1	TGCGCCAGCAGCCTCGGGACAGGGCCTCTCGAGCAGTACTTC	CASSLGTGPLEQYF
TRBV27	TRBJ2-5	NA	TRBD1	TGTGCCAGCAGCTACCACCGGGACAGCCGGCCCCAAGAAGAGACCCAGTACTTC	CASSYHRDSRPQEETQYF